The 2 T cell receptor beta chains presented below share a single source sample, sequenced in a study of cytomegalovirus exposure and HLA in healthy donors. TCRdb keeps only in-frame clones here, not all; method: immunoSEQ multiplex PCR. Of approximately 120,000 clones in the sample, about 90% are singletons; the top ten hold more than 2%. What was sequenced was PBMCs. The receptors were gathered from a woman aged 18-30 years in good health and CMV-seronegative.

This chain uses TRBV18 with TRBJ2-7; D call uncertain. This CDR3 is 14 amino acids long. Trimming shortened V by 6 bases and J by 3 bases, and 15 bases separated the two germline ends. Germline V gene data show CDR1 as KGHSH and CDR2 as LQKENI. The CDR3, as DNA: TGTGCCAGCTCCCGAGGTGACGGTCGCTACGAGCAGTACTTC. Its translation is CASSRGDGRYEQYF.

The chain uses TRBV6-1 and TRBJ2-2, with D tentatively TRBD1 (5 bases). V dropped 3 bases and J dropped 5 bases, with 19 bases sitting between them. CDR1 and CDR2 from the germline V gene are MNHNS and SASEGT. The CDR3 covers 17 residues. The CDR3 sequence is CASSDLFGARMTGELFF. CDR3 bases: TGTGCCAGCAGTGACCTTTTTGGGGCCCGGATGACCGGGGAGCTGTTTTTT.